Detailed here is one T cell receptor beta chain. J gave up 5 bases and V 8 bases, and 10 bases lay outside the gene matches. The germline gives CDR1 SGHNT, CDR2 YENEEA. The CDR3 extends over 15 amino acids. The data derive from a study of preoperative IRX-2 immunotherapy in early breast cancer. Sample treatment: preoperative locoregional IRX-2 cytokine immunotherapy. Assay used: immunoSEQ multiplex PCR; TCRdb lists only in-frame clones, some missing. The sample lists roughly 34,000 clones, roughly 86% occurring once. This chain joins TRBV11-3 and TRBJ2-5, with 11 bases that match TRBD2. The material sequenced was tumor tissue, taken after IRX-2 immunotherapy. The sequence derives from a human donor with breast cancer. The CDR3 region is CASDHLAGGFETQYF. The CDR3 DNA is TGTGCCAGCGACCACCTAGCGGGAGGTTTCGAGACCCAGTACTTC.